Listed below are T cell receptor beta chains from one sample, sequenced in a study of blood T cell repertoires in COVID-19. The protocol was immunoSEQ multiplex PCR, while the TCRdb copy is restricted to in-frame clones and leaves out a portion. The sample has approximately 140,000 clones; around nine tenths are singletons. What was sequenced was peripheral blood. These receptors originate from a human donor in a cohort sampled during active COVID-19. Both conserved end residues are part of each CDR3. A D gene is named only where the DNA matches it firmly. Clone size is stated in some rows and not others, as once, few, many or a class when expanded.

clone size: NA
V gene: TRBV9
D gene: NA
J gene: TRBJ1-2
CDR3 protein: CASSVVPDSNYGYTF
CDR3 DNA: TGTGCCAGCAGCGTAGTCCCTGACAGCAACTATGGCTACACCTTC

clone size: few
V gene: TRBV7-9
D gene: NA
J gene: TRBJ2-2
CDR3 protein: CASSLATGEAELFF
CDR3 DNA: TGTGCCAGCAGCTTAGCCACAGGGGAGGCGGAGCTGTTTTTT

clone size: NA
V gene: TRBV30
D gene: NA
J gene: TRBJ2-5
CDR3 protein: CAWSPTWETQYF
CDR3 DNA: TGTGCCTGGAGTCCAACTTGGGAGACCCAGTACTTC

clone size: NA
V gene: TRBV19
D gene: TRBD2
J gene: TRBJ2-1
CDR3 protein: CASQTSGRAVNEQFF
CDR3 DNA: TGTGCCAGTCAGACTAGCGGGAGGGCCGTGAATGAGCAGTTCTTC

clone size: NA
V gene: TRBV4-3
D gene: NA
J gene: TRBJ1-4
CDR3 protein: CASSQTQTRRKELFF
CDR3 DNA: TGCGCCAGCAGCCAAACCCAGACACGCCGAAAAGAGCTGTTTTTT

clone size: once
V gene: TRBV6-6
D gene: TRBD1
J gene: TRBJ1-5
CDR3 protein: CASSRDSYQPQHF
CDR3 DNA: TGTGCCAGCAGTCGGGACAGTTATCAGCCCCAGCATTTT

clone size: NA
V gene: TRBV6-6
D gene: NA
J gene: TRBJ1-2
CDR3 protein: CASSFDGYTF
CDR3 DNA: TGTGCCAGCAGCTTCGATGGCTACACCTTC

clone size: NA
V gene: TRBV19
D gene: TRBD1
J gene: TRBJ2-7
CDR3 protein: CASSDWDSSYEQYF
CDR3 DNA: TGTGCCAGTAGCGACTGGGACAGCTCCTACGAGCAGTACTTC

clone size: once
V gene: TRBV5-1
D gene: NA
J gene: TRBJ2-3
CDR3 protein: CASSLMRLPDTQYF
CDR3 DNA: TGCGCCAGCAGCTTGATGCGTCTCCCAGATACGCAGTATTTT

clone size: NA
V gene: TRBV30
D gene: NA
J gene: TRBJ1-3
CDR3 protein: CAWSVGLSGNTIYF
CDR3 DNA: TGTGCCTGGAGTGTGGGGCTCTCTGGAAACACCATATATTTT

clone size: NA
V gene: TRBV10-1
D gene: TRBD2
J gene: TRBJ2-3
CDR3 protein: CASSESGGRERVTDTQYF
CDR3 DNA: TGCGCCAGCAGTGAGTCGGGAGGGCGGGAAAGAGTCACAGATACGCAGTATTTT

clone size: few
V gene: TRBV28
D gene: NA
J gene: TRBJ2-7
CDR3 protein: CASSTTGRREQYF
CDR3 DNA: TGTGCCAGCAGCACAACAGGGAGACGCGAGCAGTACTTC

clone size: NA
V gene: TRBV29-1
D gene: NA
J gene: TRBJ2-2
CDR3 protein: CSVELRAREQSGELFF
CDR3 DNA: TGCAGCGTTGAGCTTAGGGCGAGGGAACAATCCGGGGAGCTGTTTTTT

clone size: once
V gene: TRBV4-2
D gene: TRBD2
J gene: TRBJ2-5
CDR3 protein: CASSQTPSGYQETQYF
CDR3 DNA: TGTGCCAGCAGCCAAACCCCTAGCGGGTACCAAGAGACCCAGTACTTC

clone size: NA
V gene: TRBV28
D gene: NA
J gene: TRBJ1-2
CDR3 protein: CASSSAGAYGYTF
CDR3 DNA: TGTGCCAGCAGTTCGGCAGGGGCCTATGGCTACACCTTC

clone size: NA
V gene: TRBV14
D gene: NA
J gene: TRBJ1-1
CDR3 protein: CASSLSEGVEAFF
CDR3 DNA: TGTGCCAGCAGCCTGTCGGAAGGGGTAGAAGCTTTCTTT

clone size: NA
V gene: TRBV19
D gene: TRBD1
J gene: TRBJ2-1
CDR3 protein: CASRQGRQGAFNEQFF
CDR3 DNA: TGTGCCAGTAGGCAGGGGAGACAGGGGGCGTTCAATGAGCAGTTCTTC

clone size: NA
V gene: TRBV2
D gene: TRBD1
J gene: TRBJ1-1
CDR3 protein: CASSERTGNTEAFF
CDR3 DNA: TGTGCCAGCAGTGAACGGACAGGGAACACTGAAGCTTTCTTT

clone size: NA
V gene: TRBV7-8
D gene: TRBD1
J gene: TRBJ2-7
CDR3 protein: CASSSSTGITYEQYF
CDR3 DNA: TGTGCCAGCAGCTCGTCGACAGGGATTACCTACGAGCAGTACTTC

clone size: NA
V gene: TRBV7-2
D gene: NA
J gene: TRBJ2-1
CDR3 protein: CASSLGVLARYNEQFF
CDR3 DNA: TGTGCCAGCAGCTTAGGGGTGTTGGCCAGGTACAATGAGCAGTTCTTC

clone size: NA
V gene: TRBV27
D gene: NA
J gene: TRBJ1-6
CDR3 protein: CASSLRKGGPKVNSPLHF
CDR3 DNA: TGTGCCAGCAGTTTACGGAAGGGGGGGCCCAAGGTTAATTCACCCCTCCACTTT

clone size: NA
V gene: TRBV5-6
D gene: NA
J gene: TRBJ1-5
CDR3 protein: CASSFWAGKYSINQPQHF
CDR3 DNA: TGTGCCAGCAGCTTCTGGGCAGGTAAATACTCCATCAATCAGCCCCAGCATTTT

clone size: NA
V gene: TRBV5-1
D gene: NA
J gene: TRBJ2-1
CDR3 protein: CASSGGIAFNEQFF
CDR3 DNA: TGCGCCAGCAGTGGCGGGATTGCTTTCAATGAGCAGTTCTTC

clone size: once
V gene: TRBV10-2
D gene: NA
J gene: TRBJ2-7
CDR3 protein: CASSGTNSYEQYF
CDR3 DNA: TGCGCCAGCAGTGGAACTAACTCCTACGAGCAGTACTTC

clone size: NA
V gene: TRBV4-1
D gene: NA
J gene: TRBJ2-5
CDR3 protein: CASSQGRWETQYF
CDR3 DNA: TGCGCCAGCAGCCAAGGGAGGTGGGAGACCCAGTACTTC

clone size: many
V gene: TRBV4-3
D gene: TRBD1
J gene: TRBJ1-3
CDR3 protein: CASSQDRDSSGNTIYF
CDR3 DNA: TGCGCCAGCAGCCAAGACCGGGACAGCTCTGGAAACACCATATATTTT

clone size: NA
V gene: TRBV6-5
D gene: TRBD1
J gene: TRBJ1-3
CDR3 protein: CASSQDRAKGNTIYF
CDR3 DNA: TGTGCCAGCAGTCAGGACAGGGCAAAGGGAAACACCATATATTTT

clone size: NA
V gene: TRBV28
D gene: TRBD2
J gene: TRBJ2-3
CDR3 protein: CASSLVAGSSPDTQYF
CDR3 DNA: TGTGCCAGCAGTTTGGTAGCGGGGAGCAGCCCAGATACGCAGTATTTT

clone size: NA
V gene: TRBV28
D gene: TRBD1
J gene: TRBJ1-2
CDR3 protein: CASSLFQGGWYGYTF
CDR3 DNA: TGTGCCAGCAGTTTATTCCAGGGGGGTTGGTATGGCTACACCTTC

clone size: NA
V gene: TRBV4-1
D gene: NA
J gene: TRBJ1-4
CDR3 protein: CASSQRGATNEKLFF
CDR3 DNA: TGCGCCAGCAGCCAAAGAGGTGCAACTAATGAAAAACTGTTTTTT

clone size: once
V gene: TRBV2
D gene: NA
J gene: TRBJ1-1
CDR3 protein: CASRGQPPVNTEAFF
CDR3 DNA: TGTGCCAGCAGGGGACAACCGCCTGTGAACACTGAAGCTTTCTTT

clone size: NA
V gene: TRBV19
D gene: TRBD2
J gene: TRBJ2-6
CDR3 protein: CASRRTSGRGNSGANVLTF
CDR3 DNA: TGTGCCAGTAGGCGGACTAGCGGGAGAGGTAACTCTGGGGCCAACGTCCTGACTTTC

clone size: NA
V gene: TRBV4-3
D gene: NA
J gene: TRBJ1-6
CDR3 protein: CASSQESAGGAYNSPLHF
CDR3 DNA: TGCGCCAGCAGCCAAGAATCTGCCGGGGGAGCCTATAATTCACCCCTCCACTTT

clone size: NA
V gene: TRBV19
D gene: NA
J gene: TRBJ2-1
CDR3 protein: CASSPQTRQWQFF
CDR3 DNA: TGTGCCAGTAGCCCACAGACGCGACAGTGGCAGTTCTTC

clone size: NA
V gene: TRBV18
D gene: TRBD1
J gene: TRBJ2-7
CDR3 protein: CASSPGTGGYEQYF
CDR3 DNA: TGTGCCAGCTCACCAGGGACAGGGGGCTACGAGCAGTACTTC

clone size: NA
V gene: TRBV7-3
D gene: TRBD1
J gene: TRBJ2-2
CDR3 protein: CASSLQGVGYSGELFF
CDR3 DNA: TGTGCCAGCAGCCTACAGGGGGTGGGGTATTCCGGGGAGCTGTTTTTT

clone size: NA
V gene: TRBV5-6
D gene: TRBD1
J gene: TRBJ2-7
CDR3 protein: CASSRTDRDEQYF
CDR3 DNA: TGTGCCAGCAGCCGCACCGACAGGGACGAGCAGTACTTC

clone size: NA
V gene: TRBV7-2
D gene: NA
J gene: TRBJ2-1
CDR3 protein: CASSLGTSRVGSSYNEQFF
CDR3 DNA: TGTGCCAGCAGCTTAGGTACGTCCCGGGTCGGGAGCTCCTACAATGAGCAGTTCTTC

clone size: NA
V gene: TRBV11-2
D gene: NA
J gene: TRBJ2-5
CDR3 protein: CASSLWRETQYF
CDR3 DNA: TGTGCCAGCAGCTTGTGGAGAGAGACCCAGTACTTC

clone size: NA
V gene: TRBV28
D gene: NA
J gene: TRBJ1-3
CDR3 protein: CASTRPSSGNTIYF
CDR3 DNA: TGTGCCAGCACGCGGCCGAGCTCTGGAAACACCATATATTTT

clone size: NA
V gene: TRBV5-1
D gene: TRBD2
J gene: TRBJ2-1
CDR3 protein: CASSPRLAGGYNEQFF
CDR3 DNA: TGCGCCAGCAGCCCCCGACTAGCGGGAGGATACAATGAGCAGTTCTTC

clone size: few
V gene: TRBV14
D gene: TRBD1
J gene: TRBJ1-3
CDR3 protein: CASSQVSRQGAHTIYF
CDR3 DNA: TGTGCCAGCAGCCAAGTATCTCGGCAGGGGGCCCACACCATATATTTT

clone size: NA
V gene: TRBV10-3
D gene: TRBD2
J gene: TRBJ2-1
CDR3 protein: CAISETSGDSYNEQFF
CDR3 DNA: TGTGCCATCAGTGAGACTAGCGGAGATTCCTACAATGAGCAGTTCTTC